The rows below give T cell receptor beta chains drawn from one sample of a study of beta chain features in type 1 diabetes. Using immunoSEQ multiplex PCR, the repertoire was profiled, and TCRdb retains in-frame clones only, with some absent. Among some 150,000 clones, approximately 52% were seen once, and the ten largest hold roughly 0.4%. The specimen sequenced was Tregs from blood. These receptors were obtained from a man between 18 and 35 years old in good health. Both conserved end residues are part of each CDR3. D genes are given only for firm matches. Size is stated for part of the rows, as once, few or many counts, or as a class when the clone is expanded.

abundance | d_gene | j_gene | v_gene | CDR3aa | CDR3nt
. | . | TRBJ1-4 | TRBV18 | CASSLTGPITTNEKLFF | TGTGCCAGCTCACTCACAGGACCCATTACAACTAATGAAAAACTGTTTTTT
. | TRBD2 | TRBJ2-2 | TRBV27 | CATRGGGRNTGELFF | TGTGCCACCCGGGGGGGCGGGAGGAACACCGGGGAGCTGTTTTTT
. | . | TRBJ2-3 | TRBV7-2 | CASSLSTDTQYF | TGTGCCAGCAGCTTGAGTACAGATACGCAGTATTTT
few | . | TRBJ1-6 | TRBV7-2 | CASSGQLNNSPLHF | TGTGCCAGCAGCGGACAGCTAAATAATTCACCCCTCCACTTT
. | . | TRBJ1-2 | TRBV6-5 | CASSYPGGRYTF | TGTGCCAGCAGTTACCCGGGGGGCAGATACACCTTC
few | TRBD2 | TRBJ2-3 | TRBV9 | CASSAGLAENTDTQYF | TGTGCCAGCAGCGCGGGACTAGCGGAAAACACAGATACGCAGTATTTT
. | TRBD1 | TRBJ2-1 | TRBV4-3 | CASSQTGGRYNEQFF | TGCGCCAGCAGCCAGACAGGGGGCAGGTACAATGAGCAGTTCTTC
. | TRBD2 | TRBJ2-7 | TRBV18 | CASSPAGGLGYEQYF | TGTGCCAGCTCACCCGCGGGGGGTTTGGGGTACGAGCAGTACTTC
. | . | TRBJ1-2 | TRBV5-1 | CASSMQANYGYTF | TGCGCCAGCAGCATGCAGGCAAACTATGGCTACACCTTC
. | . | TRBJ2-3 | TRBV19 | CASSILWPGSLPDTQYF | TGTGCCAGTAGTATCTTATGGCCGGGATCCCTCCCAGATACGCAGTATTTT
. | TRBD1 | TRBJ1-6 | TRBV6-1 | CATIRGRGTLHF | TGTGCCACCATCAGGGGGCGAGGCACCCTCCACTTT
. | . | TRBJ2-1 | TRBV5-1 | CASSRSGWDVNEQFF | TGCGCCAGCAGCAGGAGCGGGTGGGACGTCAATGAGCAGTTCTTC
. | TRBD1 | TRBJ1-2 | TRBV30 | CAWSRGQGDGYTF | TGTGCCTGGAGCCGGGGACAGGGGGATGGCTACACCTTC
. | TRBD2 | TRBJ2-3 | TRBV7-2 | CASSLSGRGDTQYF | TGTGCCAGCAGCTTGAGCGGGAGGGGGGATACGCAGTATTTT
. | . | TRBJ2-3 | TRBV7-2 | CASSSIRPYLDTQYF | TGTGCCAGCAGCTCCATCAGGCCGTATCTAGATACGCAGTATTTT
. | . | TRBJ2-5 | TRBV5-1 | CASSLVPRWRGLSVETQYF | TGCGCCAGCAGCTTGGTCCCGCGGTGGAGGGGGCTTTCCGTAGAGACCCAGTACTTC
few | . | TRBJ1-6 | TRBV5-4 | CASSGPGYYNSPLHF | TGTGCCAGCAGCGGACCGGGATACTATAATTCACCCCTCCACTTT
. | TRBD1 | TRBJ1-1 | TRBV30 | CAWRKGGGEAFF | TGTGCCTGGAGAAAAGGGGGCGGTGAAGCTTTCTTT
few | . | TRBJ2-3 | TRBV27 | CASDYESADTQYF | TGTGCCAGTGACTACGAGTCGGCAGATACGCAGTATTTT
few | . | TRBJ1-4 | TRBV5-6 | CASSFSRMGPGEKLFF | TGTGCCAGCAGCTTTTCCAGGATGGGGCCCGGAGAAAAACTGTTTTTT
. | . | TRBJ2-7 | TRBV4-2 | CASSQEVRDWSEQYF | TGTGCCAGCAGCCAAGAAGTCAGGGATTGGAGCGAGCAGTACTTC
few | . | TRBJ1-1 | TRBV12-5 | CARVTNPWFIGTEAFF | TGTGCTAGGGTAACAAATCCCTGGTTCATTGGCACTGAAGCTTTCTTT
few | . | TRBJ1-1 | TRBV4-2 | CASSQVAGENTEAFF | TGTGCCAGCAGCCAAGTAGCAGGGGAGAACACTGAAGCTTTCTTT
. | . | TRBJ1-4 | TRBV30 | CAWGVAGAPKIF | TGTGCCTGGGGTGTAGCTGGGGCTCCGAAAATTTTT
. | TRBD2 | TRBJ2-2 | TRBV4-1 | CASGLAGVWTGELFF | TGCGCCAGCGGGCTTGCGGGAGTTTGGACCGGGGAGCTGTTTTTT
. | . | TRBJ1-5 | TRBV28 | CASLPGGSNQPQHF | TGTGCCAGCCTCCCGGGGGGTAGCAATCAGCCCCAGCATTTT
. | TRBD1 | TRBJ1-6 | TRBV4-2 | CASSQSGQGDSPLHF | TGTGCCAGCAGCCAATCAGGACAGGGGGATTCACCCCTCCACTTT
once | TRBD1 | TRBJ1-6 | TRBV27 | CASSLTTGGRRDSPLHF | TGTGCCAGCAGTTTAACCACAGGGGGAAGGAGGGATTCACCCCTCCACTTT
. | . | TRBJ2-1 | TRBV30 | CAWSQTTLEQFF | TGTGCCTGGAGCCAGACTACTCTTGAGCAGTTCTTC
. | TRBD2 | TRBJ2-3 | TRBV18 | CASSRPGLARTDTQYF | TGTGCCAGCTCACGACCGGGACTAGCCCGCACAGATACGCAGTATTTT
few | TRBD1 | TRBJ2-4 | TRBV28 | CASTGTAVFLAKNIQYF | TGTGCCAGCACCGGGACAGCGGTATTTCTAGCCAAAAACATTCAGTACTTC
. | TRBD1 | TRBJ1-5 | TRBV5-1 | CASSRGPFEGNQPQHF | TGCGCCAGCAGCAGGGGGCCCTTCGAAGGCAATCAGCCCCAGCATTTT
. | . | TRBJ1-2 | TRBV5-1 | CASSFLETGNYGYTF | TGCGCCAGCAGCTTTCTAGAGACGGGAAACTATGGCTACACCTTC
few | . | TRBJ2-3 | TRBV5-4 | CASSLARSTDTQYF | TGTGCCAGCAGCTTGGCTAGAAGCACAGATACGCAGTATTTT
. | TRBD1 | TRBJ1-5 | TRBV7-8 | CASSYGTGDQPQHF | TGTGCCAGCAGCTACGGGACAGGGGATCAGCCCCAGCATTTT
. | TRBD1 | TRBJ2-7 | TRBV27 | CASSRDSDIYEQYF | TGTGCCAGCAGCCGGGACAGCGATATCTACGAGCAGTACTTC
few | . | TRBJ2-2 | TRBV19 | CATRQFPGELFF | TGTGCCACCCGACAGTTCCCAGGGGAGCTGTTTTTT
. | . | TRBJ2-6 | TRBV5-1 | CASSLPGAGANVLTF | TGCGCCAGCAGCCTCCCTGGAGCTGGGGCCAACGTCCTGACTTTC
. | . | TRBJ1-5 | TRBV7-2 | CASSLSGQSNQPQHF | TGTGCCAGCAGCTTATCAGGACAGAGTAATCAGCCCCAGCATTTT
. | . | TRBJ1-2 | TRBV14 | CASSQLDWAGGYTF | TGTGCCAGCAGCCAATTGGACTGGGCGGGGGGCTACACCTTC
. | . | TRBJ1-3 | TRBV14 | CASSHGTSGNTIYF | TGTGCCAGCAGCCATGGGACATCTGGAAACACCATATATTTT
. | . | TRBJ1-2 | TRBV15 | CATSRLHGGGLTTTNYGYTF | TGTGCCACCAGCAGACTCCATGGGGGGGGCCTCACAACAACTAACTATGGCTACACCTTC
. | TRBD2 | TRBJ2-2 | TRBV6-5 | CASSYSRGLGTGELFF | TGTGCCAGCAGTTACTCGAGGGGACTAGGCACCGGGGAGCTGTTTTTT
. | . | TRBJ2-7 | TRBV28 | CASQDTLTFYEQYF | TGTGCCAGTCAGGACACCTTAACCTTCTACGAGCAGTACTTC
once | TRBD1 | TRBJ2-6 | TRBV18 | CASSRRGGLGSGANVLTF | TGTGCCAGCTCGCGCAGAGGGGGCCTAGGTTCTGGGGCCAACGTCCTGACTTTC
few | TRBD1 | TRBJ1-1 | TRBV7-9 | CASSSGQGWNTEAFF | TGTGCCAGCAGCTCCGGACAGGGCTGGAACACTGAAGCTTTCTTT
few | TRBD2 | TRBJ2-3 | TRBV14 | CASSQLRGGVSTDTQYF | TGTGCCAGCAGTCAGCTGCGCGGGGGGGTGAGCACAGATACGCAGTATTTT
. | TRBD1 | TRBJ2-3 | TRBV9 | CASSVGQGQDWDTQYF | TGTGCCAGCAGCGTAGGACAGGGGCAGGATTGGGATACGCAGTATTTT
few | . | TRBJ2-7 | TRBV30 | CAWNPQGLREQYF | TGTGCCTGGAACCCCCAGGGCCTGAGGGAGCAGTACTTC
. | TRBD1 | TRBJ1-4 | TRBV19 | CASSGGTGGEKLFF | TGTGCCAGTAGTGGCGGGACAGGGGGCGAAAAACTGTTTTTT
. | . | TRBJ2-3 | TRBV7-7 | CASSQGSTDTQYF | TGTGCTAGCAGCCAGGGAAGCACAGATACGCAGTATTTT
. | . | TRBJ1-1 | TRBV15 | CATSKPQGRAFF | TGTGCCACCAGCAAACCTCAGGGTCGAGCTTTCTTT
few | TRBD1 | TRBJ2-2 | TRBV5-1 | CASSFRTGISGELFF | TGCGCCAGCAGCTTCCGGACAGGGATCTCCGGGGAGCTGTTTTTT